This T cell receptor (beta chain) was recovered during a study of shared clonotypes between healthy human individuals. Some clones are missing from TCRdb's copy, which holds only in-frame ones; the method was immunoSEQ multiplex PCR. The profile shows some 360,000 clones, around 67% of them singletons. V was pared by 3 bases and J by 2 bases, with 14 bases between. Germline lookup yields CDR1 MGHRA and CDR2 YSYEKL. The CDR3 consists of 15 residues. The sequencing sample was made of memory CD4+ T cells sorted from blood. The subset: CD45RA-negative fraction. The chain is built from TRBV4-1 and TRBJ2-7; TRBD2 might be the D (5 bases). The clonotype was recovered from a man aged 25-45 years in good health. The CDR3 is CASSQDSATTYEQYF. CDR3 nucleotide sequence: TGCGCCAGCAGCCAGGATAGCGCGACCACCTACGAGCAGTACTTC.